This TCR beta chain was documented in a study of HIV-infected patients and healthy controls. Reverse transcription used approximately 500 ng RNA and constant-region primers for alpha and beta. Each of the alpha and beta chains got its own library through chain-specific third strand synthesis with indices. All rearrangements within a chain used one primer pair; cDNA molecules carried barcodes. In TCRdb, the 5' RACE reads were re-called with MiXCR into one record per CDR3 protein. Among 18,000 or so distinct CDR3 sequences listed, more than 7.5% were seen once. This clonotype was counted many times. What it binds is not known. General study points: In healthy controls, MAIT alpha CDR3s were common; in HIV+ repertoires, severely depleted.

The repertoire came from unfractionated whole blood and reflected all unsorted peripheral T cells. As controls, some 10 uninfected healthy donors gave samples, and several gave two samples roughly 3 months apart. The CDR3 is made up of 15 amino acids. Trimming took 4 bases from V and 2 from J; bases not matched to a gene: 7. Germline V gene lookup returns CDR1 SGHRS and CDR2 YFSETQ. The sequenced material came from blood. V and J are TRBV5-1 and TRBJ1-1, with TRBD1 identical over 8 bases. The TCR was taken from an adult in good health. The CDR3 sequence: CASSKDRADNTEAFF. CDR3 bases: TGCGCCAGCAGCAAGGACAGGGCCGATAACACTGAAGCTTTCTTT.